Listed below are T cell receptor beta chains from one sample, sequenced in a study of blood T cell repertoires in COVID-19. The data were produced by immunoSEQ multiplex PCR, yet TCRdb's version contains in-frame clones alone and is incomplete. The sample lists 250,000 to 300,000 clones, around 90% occurring once. Material: peripheral blood. The receptors originated from a woman aged 40-49 years who had recovered from COVID-19. Each CDR3 is given with its conserved first and last residue. The D gene is left open where the match is weak. Rows may omit the clone size; those that give it use once, few, many or a size class.

cdr3_aa cdr3_nt clone_size j_call d_call v_call
CAISPGQAYGYTF TGTGCCATCAGTCCTGGACAGGCCTATGGCTACACCTTC NA TRBJ1-2 TRBD1 TRBV10-3
CASFEQGWEQYF TGTGCCAGTTTCGAGCAGGGGTGGGAGCAGTACTTC NA TRBJ2-7 NA TRBV6-5
CASSGILTSGRSKTGELFF TGTGCCAGCAGTGGTATTTTGACTAGCGGGAGATCGAAAACCGGGGAGCTGTTTTTT NA TRBJ2-2 TRBD2 TRBV3-1/TRBV3-2
CAWGQGADTQYF TGTGCCTGGGGACAGGGGGCAGATACGCAGTATTTT NA TRBJ2-3 TRBD1 TRBV30
CASSQGLAGGLYEQYF TGTGCCAGCAGCCAAGGACTAGCGGGAGGCCTCTACGAGCAGTACTTC many TRBJ2-7 TRBD2 TRBV4-2
CASSPTGGGGNQPQHF TGCGCCAGCAGCCCCACAGGGGGAGGGGGTAATCAGCCCCAGCATTTT many TRBJ1-5 TRBD1 TRBV4-1
CASSSPGLAGANEQFF TGTGCCAGCAGCTCCCCGGGACTAGCGGGAGCAAATGAGCAGTTCTTC many TRBJ2-1 TRBD2 TRBV7-9
CASGEAVRDSPLHF TGTGCCAGCGGAGAGGCGGTGCGCGATTCACCCCTCCACTTT NA TRBJ1-6 NA TRBV6-5
CASSAGQRQETQYF TGTGCCAGCAGCGCGGGACAGAGACAAGAGACCCAGTACTTC NA TRBJ2-5 NA TRBV5-4
CASSQELAGASYEQYF TGTGCCAGCAGCCAAGAACTAGCGGGGGCCTCCTACGAGCAGTACTTC NA TRBJ2-7 TRBD2 TRBV4-2
CASSLMGLAPYEQYF TGTGCCAGCAGCTTAATGGGACTAGCACCCTACGAGCAGTACTTC NA TRBJ2-7 TRBD2 TRBV7-9
CATGTGGRPQHF TGTGCCACCGGGACAGGGGGCCGGCCCCAGCATTTT NA TRBJ1-5 TRBD1 TRBV2
CATGTGAGELFF TGTGCCACCGGGACAGGGGCCGGGGAGCTGTTTTTT NA TRBJ2-2 TRBD1 TRBV19
CASSPGRRGGQETQYF TGTGCCAGCAGCCCGGGCCGACGGGGTGGCCAAGAGACCCAGTACTTC once TRBJ2-5 NA TRBV3-1/TRBV3-2
CASSQGTSWTGELFF TGTGCCAGCAGCCAAGGGACTAGCTGGACCGGGGAGCTGTTTTTT NA TRBJ2-2 TRBD2 TRBV7-2
CASSPPSGYYGYTF TGTGCCAGCTCACCACCTTCCGGGTACTATGGCTACACCTTC NA TRBJ1-2 NA TRBV18
CASSQDRTLIDEQFF TGTGCCAGCAGCCAAGACCGGACTCTGATAGATGAGCAGTTCTTC NA TRBJ2-1 NA TRBV4-2
CASSPPGGSRLF TGTGCCAGCAGCCCCCCGGGTGGGAGCCGCCTCTTC NA TRBJ2-1 NA TRBV7-6
CASSFIGTGYGYTF TGTGCCAGCAGTTTTATTGGGACAGGTTATGGCTACACCTTC NA TRBJ1-2 TRBD1 TRBV27
CASSPLSGQDTQYF TGCGCCAGCAGCCCCCTTAGCGGGCAAGATACGCAGTATTTT NA TRBJ2-3 TRBD2 TRBV5-1
CASSPGGYEQYF TGTGCCAGCAGTCCGGGGGGGTACGAGCAGTACTTC NA TRBJ2-7 TRBD2 TRBV28
CASSFAGTGSSYNEQFF TGTGCCAGCAGCTTCGCGGGTACGGGAAGCTCCTACAATGAGCAGTTCTTC NA TRBJ2-1 NA TRBV5-8
CASSWTGGRGYNEQFF TGCGCCAGCAGCTGGACAGGGGGCAGGGGGTACAATGAGCAGTTCTTC NA TRBJ2-1 TRBD1 TRBV5-1
CASSLGVGVDGEAFF TGTGCCAGCAGTTTAGGGGTAGGGGTCGATGGGGAAGCTTTCTTT NA TRBJ1-1 NA TRBV28
CASSQATGQVPNEQFF TGCGCCAGCAGCCAAGCCACCGGACAGGTACCCAATGAGCAGTTCTTC NA TRBJ2-1 TRBD1 TRBV4-1
CASSPSDSPPYEQYF TGTGCCAGCTCACCATCGGACTCGCCACCCTACGAGCAGTACTTC NA TRBJ2-7 NA TRBV18
CATSTQQGTTTSGRVLVNTQYF TGTGCCACCAGTACCCAACAGGGGACAACGACTAGCGGGAGGGTGCTGGTCAATACGCAGTATTTT NA TRBJ2-3 TRBD2 TRBV24-1
CAISEEELGYTF TGTGCCATCAGTGAGGAAGAGCTCGGCTACACCTTC NA TRBJ1-2 NA TRBV10-3
CASSPGGINEKLFF TGTGCCAGCAGTCCCGGCGGGATTAATGAAAAACTGTTTTTT NA TRBJ1-4 NA TRBV6-5
CASSPPDIAYGYTF TGCGCCAGCAGCCCACCGGACATTGCGTATGGCTACACCTTC NA TRBJ1-2 NA TRBV4-1
CASTSRGRDTEAFF TGTGCCAGCACCTCGCGGGGACGGGACACTGAAGCTTTCTTT NA TRBJ1-1 NA TRBV28
CASSIGRARGNQPQHF TGTGCCAGTAGTATAGGGAGGGCGAGGGGCAATCAGCCCCAGCATTTT once TRBJ1-5 NA TRBV19
CASLSLGGSGYEQYF TGTGCCAGTCTATCCTTGGGCGGGAGTGGGTACGAGCAGTACTTC NA TRBJ2-7 TRBD2 TRBV6-5
CAWGPQGSQPQHF TGTGCCTGGGGTCCCCAGGGGAGTCAGCCCCAGCATTTT NA TRBJ1-5 NA TRBV30
CASSILEGAGYGYTF TGTGCCAGTAGTATTCTAGAGGGCGCTGGCTATGGCTACACCTTC NA TRBJ1-2 NA TRBV19
CASSRQGWGETQYF TGTGCCAGCAGCAGACAGGGTTGGGGGGAGACCCAGTACTTC NA TRBJ2-5 TRBD1 TRBV7-9
CASSSTPTVGTGYNEQFF TGTGCCAGCAGCTCCACCCCAACCGTCGGGACAGGTTACAATGAGCAGTTCTTC NA TRBJ2-1 TRBD1 TRBV7-6
CASSFEGTGTEAFF TGTGCCAGCAGCTTTGAGGGAACGGGCACTGAAGCTTTCTTT NA TRBJ1-1 NA TRBV7-8
CASGPGLAGGLIAFRELFF TGTGCTAGTGGTCCGGGACTAGCGGGAGGGCTTATCGCGTTTAGGGAGCTGTTTTTT NA TRBJ2-2 TRBD2 TRBV12-5
CASSLASATGEGEQYF TGTGCCAGCAGCTTAGCATCTGCGACAGGGGAGGGAGAGCAGTACTTC few TRBJ2-7 NA TRBV7-6
CASSTRTSGNIGELFF TGTGCCAGTAGTACAAGGACTAGCGGGAATATCGGGGAGCTGTTTTTT NA TRBJ2-2 TRBD2 TRBV19
CASSLGQGALEQYF TGTGCCAGCAGCTTAGGGCAGGGGGCCCTGGAGCAGTACTTC NA TRBJ2-7 TRBD1 TRBV7-3
CASSLGSGGGPDTQYF TGTGCCAGCAGCTTAGGGAGCGGGGGGGGCCCAGATACGCAGTATTTT NA TRBJ2-3 TRBD2 TRBV7-8
CASSPMREWGYEQYF TGTGCCAGCAGCCCGATGCGGGAGTGGGGCTACGAGCAGTACTTC NA TRBJ2-7 TRBD2 TRBV6-5
CASSIEAPGGTTDTQYF TGTGCCAGTAGTATAGAAGCCCCAGGGGGCACCACAGATACGCAGTATTTT NA TRBJ2-3 TRBD1 TRBV19
CASSTLASGYNEQFF TGTGCCAGCAGCACCCTAGCGTCAGGGTATAATGAGCAGTTCTTC once TRBJ2-1 NA TRBV28
CASSLQVTDIQYF TGTGCCAGCAGCTTGCAGGTGACGGACATTCAGTACTTC NA TRBJ2-4 NA TRBV5-6
CASRTDTNTGELFF TGTGCCAGCCGGACAGATACGAACACCGGGGAGCTGTTTTTT NA TRBJ2-2 NA TRBV25-1
CATSDWDYYNEQFF TGTGCCACCAGTGATTGGGACTATTACAATGAGCAGTTCTTC NA TRBJ2-1 TRBD2 TRBV24-1
CASSPIQGARNEQFF TGTGCCAGCAGCCCCATACAGGGGGCGCGGAATGAGCAGTTCTTC NA TRBJ2-1 TRBD1 TRBV6-6
CASSLALAVTDTQYF TGTGCCAGCAGCTTAGCATTAGCTGTCACAGATACGCAGTATTTT NA TRBJ2-3 NA TRBV7-9
CAWSIPSGGIQPQHF TGTGCCTGGAGTATCCCTTCAGGGGGAATTCAGCCCCAGCATTTT once TRBJ1-5 TRBD1 TRBV30
CASSRGLAGDTQYF TGCGCCAGCAGCCGGGGACTAGCGGGAGATACGCAGTATTTT NA TRBJ2-3 TRBD2 TRBV5-1
CASSPDPREQYF TGTGCCAGCTCTCCTGACCCGAGGGAGCAGTACTTC NA TRBJ2-7 NA TRBV18
CASSPALLGTSTDTQYF TGTGCCAGCAGCCCCGCACTACTAGGGACTAGCACAGATACGCAGTATTTT NA TRBJ2-3 NA TRBV9
CASSGLAGGLPPNTGELFF TGTGCCAGCTCCGGACTAGCGGGAGGCCTGCCCCCGAACACCGGGGAGCTGTTTTTT NA TRBJ2-2 TRBD2 TRBV27
CASSPGTGNNYGYTF TGTGCCAGTAGTCCAGGGACAGGGAACAACTATGGCTACACCTTC NA TRBJ1-2 TRBD1 TRBV19